These T cell receptor beta chains were read from a single sample in a study of blood T cell repertoires in COVID-19. The repertoire was sequenced with immunoSEQ multiplex PCR; TCRdb's copy has only in-frame clones and lacks some. The data contain 100,000 to 150,000 clones, about 85% of them seen just once; the ten biggest clones take up approximately 12%. Sequenced input: peripheral blood. These receptors were taken from a man between 60 and 75 years old with acute or convalescent COVID-19. CDR3s include the opening cysteine and the closing phenylalanine or tryptophan. Fields, in order: D gene, V gene, J gene, clone size, CDR3 DNA, CDR3 protein. The D gene is left open where the match is weak. Rows may omit the clone size; those that give it use once, few, many or a size class.

TRBD2	TRBV28	TRBJ2-7	NA	TGTGCCAGCCGAAGCGGGGCTAGCGGATCCTACGAGCAGTACTTC	CASRSGASGSYEQYF
TRBD1	TRBV9	TRBJ2-6	NA	TGTGCCAGCAGTGGAAGGGGGCAGCATCCTAACGTCCTGACTTTC	CASSGRGQHPNVLTF
TRBD1	TRBV30	TRBJ1-2	NA	TGTGCCTGGGAACCCGGGACAGACGGTGGCTACACCTTC	CAWEPGTDGGYTF
NA	TRBV28	TRBJ2-5	NA	TGTGCCAGCAGTTCCACAGAGGAGGGGTTCCAAGAGACCCAGTACTTC	CASSSTEEGFQETQYF
NA	TRBV19	TRBJ1-3	few	TGTGCCAGTAGTATATTAGAGGGGGGGGTTTCTGGAAACACCATATATTTT	CASSILEGGVSGNTIYF
TRBD2	TRBV5-1	TRBJ2-1	NA	TGCGCCAGCAGCTTGGCCTTGGCGGGAGGGCCGGGGTACAATGAGCAGTTCTTC	CASSLALAGGPGYNEQFF
NA	TRBV27	TRBJ1-1	NA	TGTGCCAGCAGTCTTAACCCCCGCGAAGGGGACACTGAAGCTTTCTTT	CASSLNPREGDTEAFF
TRBD1	TRBV6-5	TRBJ2-3	NA	TGTGCCAGCAGTTACACGAGACAGGGCCTAGAAGATACGCAGTATTTT	CASSYTRQGLEDTQYF
TRBD2	TRBV7-9	TRBJ2-2	NA	TGTGCCAGCAGCTTAAGGGCGGGAGAGGTCACCGGGGAGCTGTTTTTT	CASSLRAGEVTGELFF
NA	TRBV5-1	TRBJ2-7	few	TGCGCCAGCAGCTTGGATGGAGTCCCCTACGAGCAGTACTTC	CASSLDGVPYEQYF
TRBD2	TRBV28	TRBJ2-5	NA	TGTGCCAGCACCCCGTGGAAGGTAGCGGGAGGCAAACAAGAGACCCAGTACTTC	CASTPWKVAGGKQETQYF
TRBD1	TRBV27	TRBJ1-3	few	TGTGCCAGCAGGACAGGGCCCTCTGGAAACACCATATATTTT	CASRTGPSGNTIYF
TRBD1	TRBV19	TRBJ2-3	NA	TGTGCCAGTAGTCCTCCGGGACAGGTAACAGATACGCAGTATTTT	CASSPPGQVTDTQYF
NA	TRBV5-1	TRBJ2-5	NA	TGCGCCAGCAGCTTGGCAAAACAGGGTTCGGAGACCCAGTACTTC	CASSLAKQGSETQYF
TRBD1	TRBV28	TRBJ2-7	NA	TGTGCCAGCAATTCCAACAGGGGGCGGGTAGGCTACGAGCAGTACTTC	CASNSNRGRVGYEQYF
TRBD1	TRBV9	TRBJ1-2	NA	TGTGCCAGCAGCTTTGGACAGGGGACCTATGGCTACACCTTC	CASSFGQGTYGYTF
NA	TRBV11-2	TRBJ2-4	NA	TGTGCCAGCAGGGAAGGGGCTTGGGCCAAAAACATTCAGTACTTC	CASREGAWAKNIQYF
NA	TRBV28	TRBJ2-7	NA	TGTGCCAGCAGCCGCGGGGACCGCTACGAGCAGTACTTC	CASSRGDRYEQYF
TRBD1	TRBV15	TRBJ1-1	NA	TGTGCCACCAGCAGTCTTCAGGGGGGCACTGAAGCTTTCTTT	CATSSLQGGTEAFF
TRBD2	TRBV28	TRBJ2-7	NA	TGTGCCAGCACCAGGCCACTAGCGGACGTCTACGAGCAGTACTTC	CASTRPLADVYEQYF
TRBD1	TRBV2	TRBJ1-3	NA	TGTGCCAGCAGCCGACAGGGATTCTCTGGAAACACCATATATTTT	CASSRQGFSGNTIYF
NA	TRBV9	TRBJ2-7	few	TGTGCCAGCAGCGCCTATAGCGACCCCTCCTACGAGCAGTACTTC	CASSAYSDPSYEQYF
NA	TRBV7-6	TRBJ2-2	NA	TGTGCCAGCAGCTCTTTCGGGGCCAGGGGCACCGGGGAGCTGTTTTTT	CASSSFGARGTGELFF
TRBD1	TRBV28	TRBJ2-2	NA	TGTGCCAGTCAAGAGAACAGGGGGAACACCGGGGAGCTGTTTTTT	CASQENRGNTGELFF
NA	TRBV19	TRBJ2-2	NA	TGTGCCAGTAGTATCCGGGACAATCTCTCCGGGGAGCTGTTTTTT	CASSIRDNLSGELFF
TRBD1	TRBV3-1/TRBV3-2	TRBJ1-5	NA	TGTGCCAGCAGCCTTGGACAGGCTTCCAATCAGCCCCAGCATTTT	CASSLGQASNQPQHF
TRBD2	TRBV15	TRBJ2-7	NA	TGTGCCACCAGCAGAGCGGCGGGAGAAGTCGCCGAGCAGTACTTC	CATSRAAGEVAEQYF
NA	TRBV9	TRBJ2-1	NA	TGTGCCAGCAGCCCGGAAGCGGGTATATACAATGAGCAGTTCTTC	CASSPEAGIYNEQFF
TRBD1	TRBV3-1/TRBV3-2	TRBJ2-1	NA	TGTGCCAGCAGCCAAGATCGGGGGGACAGGGTTTCCAATGAGCAGTTCTTC	CASSQDRGDRVSNEQFF
TRBD2	TRBV18	TRBJ2-1	NA	TGTGCCAGCTCAAAAGGACTAGCTTCCCATGAGCAGTTCTTC	CASSKGLASHEQFF
NA	TRBV1	TRBJ2-1	NA	TGCACCAGCAGCCGGTGGGAGGGTGAGCAGTTCTTC	CTSSRWEGEQFF
NA	TRBV16	TRBJ1-4	once	TGTGCCAGCAGCCAAGGAGGAGGGGAAAAACTGTTTTTT	CASSQGGGEKLFF
NA	TRBV3-1/TRBV3-2	TRBJ2-3	few	TGTGCCAGCAGCCAAGATAGGGGCTATCCAGATACGCAGTATTTT	CASSQDRGYPDTQYF
NA	TRBV5-1	TRBJ1-1	NA	TGCGCCAGCAGCCTCGGACACTCTGAAGCTTTCTTT	CASSLGHSEAFF
TRBD2	TRBV6-2/TRBV6-3	TRBJ2-7	NA	TGTGCCAGCAGTCCATTTAGACTAGCGGGAAGGTACGAGCAGTACTTC	CASSPFRLAGRYEQYF
NA	TRBV11-3	TRBJ2-3	NA	TGTGCCAGCAGCGAAGTAGCGGGCACAGATACGCAGTATTTT	CASSEVAGTDTQYF
NA	TRBV21-1	TRBJ2-2	once	TGTGCCAGCAGCCCCGAAGGGACTAGCGGGAACACCGGGGAGCTGTTTTTT	CASSPEGTSGNTGELFF
NA	TRBV9	TRBJ2-3	NA	TGTGCCAGCAGCGTAGAAGGACTCACTGCCTTCGCTAGCACAGATACGCAGTATTTT	CASSVEGLTAFASTDTQYF
TRBD1	TRBV19	TRBJ1-1	NA	TGTGCCAGTAGTCGGACAGGGGTCACTGAAGCTTTCTTT	CASSRTGVTEAFF
NA	TRBV18	TRBJ2-1	NA	TGTGCCAGCTCACCAAAGATGGCTAGCGAGAATGAGCAGTTCTTC	CASSPKMASENEQFF
TRBD1	TRBV6-6	TRBJ2-7	NA	TGTGCCAGCAGCCAACCGGACAGGGCAGAATACGAGCAGTACTTC	CASSQPDRAEYEQYF
TRBD1	TRBV27	TRBJ1-2	NA	TGTGCCAGCAGTTTATCTACAGGGGGCCACTATGGCTACACCTTC	CASSLSTGGHYGYTF
NA	TRBV7-2	TRBJ1-5	few	TGTGCCAGCAGCTTAGACCATTCCCAGCGTCAGCCCCAGCATTTT	CASSLDHSQRQPQHF
NA	TRBV6-4	TRBJ2-1	NA	TGTGCCAGCAGTGCACAGCCCGGACAGATCTATGAGCAGTTCTTC	CASSAQPGQIYEQFF
TRBD1	TRBV18	TRBJ2-6	NA	TGTGCCAGCTCACGTGGGACAGGGGGCTCTGGGGCCAACGTCCTGACTTTC	CASSRGTGGSGANVLTF